This T cell receptor (beta chain) is drawn from a study of blood T cell repertoires in COVID-19. Turning to the study itself: Researchers got acute and convalescent COVID-19 samples from the United States, Italy and Spain.

Assay: immunoSEQ multiplex PCR; the TCRdb copy retains only in-frame clones and omits some. In the table there are a few hundred thousand clones, about 91% of which are singletons. This CDR3 spans 15 amino acids. The ends were cut back, 3 bases at V and 0 bases at J, with 11 bases in the middle. Germline values: CDR1 SGHVS, CDR2 FQNEAQ. Participants' reported clinical history set cohort assignment. The sample comprised PBMCs or T cells enriched from blood (not recorded which). The V gene is TRBV7-8, the J gene TRBJ1-1; tentative D call: TRBD1 (6 bases). This TCR came from a woman aged 40-49 years with acute COVID-19. CDR3 residues: CASSFLQGVNTEAFF. Written as DNA, the CDR3 is TGTGCCAGCAGCTTTCTACAGGGCGTGAACACTGAAGCTTTCTTT.